The sequence of this TCR beta chain was determined in a study of shared clonotypes between healthy human individuals. The overall study: Researchers assigned three CD4 naive, three CD4 memory, two CD8 naive and one CD8 memory plate to each donor. Points from the study as a whole: Tissues were not sampled, only blood, and their repertoires likely differ. Donor scarcity curtailed the genetic and exposure-history diversity represented herein.

On this clone: Its antigen is not identified.

TCRdb's table, derived via immunoSEQ multiplex PCR, lists solely in-frame clones and lacks some. The table lists 1.4 million or so clones, 98% of them singletons. CDR1 is SGHRS and CDR2 is YFSETQ in the germline V gene. CDR3 length: 16 residues. J gave up 4 bases and V 1 base, and 6 bases lay outside the gene matches. The TCR comes from a man aged 30 to 39 in good health. This sequence joins TRBV5-1 and TRBJ2-5, with 11 bases fitting TRBD2. Material for sequencing was naive CD4+ T cells sorted from blood. Noted subset: CD45RA+ positively selected. The CDR3 loop is CASSLTTSGRGETQYF. As DNA, the CDR3 is TGCGCCAGCAGCTTGACAACTAGCGGGAGAGGAGAGACCCAGTACTTC.